This TCR beta chain is drawn from a study of OX40 agonist ivuxolimab in advanced cancers. As regards this clone: Its antigen is unidentified.

Study outcomes and limitations: Doses of 0.1 to 3.0 mg/kg were accompanied by clonal expansion of CD4+ and CD8+ blood T cells by week 6.

On cycle 4 day 1 and cycle 7 day 1, as well as at baseline, blood was sampled. Produced via immunoSEQ multiplex PCR; TCRdb's table is partial and in-frame only. The table includes 57,000 or so clones, more than 85% detected once. The V gene's germline CDR1 is SGHNT and CDR2 YYREEE (reference sequence). V was pared by 0 bases and J by 2 bases, with 5 bases between. The CDR3 is 14 residues long. Sequences were derived from CD4+ or CD8+ T cells sorted from blood, sampled in a trial of the OX40 agonist ivuxolimab. The sequence was obtained from an adult with an advanced solid tumor such as melanoma, head and neck, liver or kidney cancer. The chain uses TRBV5-4 and TRBJ2-2; D remains unclear. The CDR3 sequence is CASSLGPNTGELFF. The CDR3 DNA reads as TGTGCCAGCAGCTTGGGACCTAACACCGGGGAGCTGTTTTTT.